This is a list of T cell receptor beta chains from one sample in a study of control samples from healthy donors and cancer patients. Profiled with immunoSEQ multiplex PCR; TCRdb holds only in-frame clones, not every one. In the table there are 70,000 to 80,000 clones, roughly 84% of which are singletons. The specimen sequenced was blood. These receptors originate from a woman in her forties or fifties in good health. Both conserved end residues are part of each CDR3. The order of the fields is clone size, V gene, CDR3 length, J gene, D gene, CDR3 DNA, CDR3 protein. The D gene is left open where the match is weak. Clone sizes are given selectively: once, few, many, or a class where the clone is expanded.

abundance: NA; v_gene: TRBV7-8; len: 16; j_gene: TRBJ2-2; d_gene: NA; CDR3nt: TGTGCCAGCACCTCGCTAGAACTCACGAACACCGGGGAGCTGTTTTTT; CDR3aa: CASTSLELTNTGELFF
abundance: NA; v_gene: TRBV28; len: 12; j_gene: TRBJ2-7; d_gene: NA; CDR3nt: TGTGCCAGCAGCACCCCTCGTGGGGAGCAGTACTTC; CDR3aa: CASSTPRGEQYF
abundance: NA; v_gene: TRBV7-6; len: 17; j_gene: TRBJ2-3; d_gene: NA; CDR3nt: TGTGCCAGCAGCCCCCGGGGAACGTCGGTATTCACAGATACGCAGTATTTT; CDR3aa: CASSPRGTSVFTDTQYF
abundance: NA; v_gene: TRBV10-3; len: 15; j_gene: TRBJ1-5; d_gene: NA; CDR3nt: TGTGCCATCAGTGGAGGGGGGAATAGCAATCAGCCCCAGCATTTT; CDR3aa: CAISGGGNSNQPQHF
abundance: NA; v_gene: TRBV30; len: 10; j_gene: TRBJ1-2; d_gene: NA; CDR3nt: TGTGCCTGGTTGACAGTTGGCTACACCTTC; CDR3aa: CAWLTVGYTF
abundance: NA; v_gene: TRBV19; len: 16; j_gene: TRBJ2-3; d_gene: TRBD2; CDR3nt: TGTGCCAGTAGTCCCCCACTAGCGGGAGGGCCAGATACGCAGTATTTT; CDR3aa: CASSPPLAGGPDTQYF
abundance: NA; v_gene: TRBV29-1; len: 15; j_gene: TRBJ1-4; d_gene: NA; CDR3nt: TGCAGCGTCTCAACAGGGTTCTTCAGGAATGAAAAACTGTTTTTT; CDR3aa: CSVSTGFFRNEKLFF
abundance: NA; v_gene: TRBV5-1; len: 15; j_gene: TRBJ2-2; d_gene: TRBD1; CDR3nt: TGCGCCAGCAGCGCCGGGACAGTAAACACCGGGGAGCTGTTTTTT; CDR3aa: CASSAGTVNTGELFF
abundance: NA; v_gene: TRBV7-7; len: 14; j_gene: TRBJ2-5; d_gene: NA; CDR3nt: TGTGCTAGCAGCTGGCAGGGAAGAGGGGAGACCCAGTACTTC; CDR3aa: CASSWQGRGETQYF
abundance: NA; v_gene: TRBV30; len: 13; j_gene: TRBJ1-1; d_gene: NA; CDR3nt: TGTGCCTGGACGGTCAGGGGTGGGACTGAAGCTTTCTTT; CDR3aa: CAWTVRGGTEAFF
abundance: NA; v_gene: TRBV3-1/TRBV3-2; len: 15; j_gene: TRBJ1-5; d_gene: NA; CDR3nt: TGTGCCAGCAGTTCGGGGGGGGGCTTCAATCAGCCCCAGCATTTT; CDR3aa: CASSSGGGFNQPQHF
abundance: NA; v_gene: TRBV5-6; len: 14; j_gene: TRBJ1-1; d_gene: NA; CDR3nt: TGTGCCAGCAGGGATGAGGGGTATCTCACTGAAGCTTTCTTT; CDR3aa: CASRDEGYLTEAFF
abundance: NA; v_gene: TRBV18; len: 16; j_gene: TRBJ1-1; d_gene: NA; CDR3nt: TGTGCCAGCTCAGGGGGGGCGCCCGGATTGAACACTGAAGCTTTCTTT; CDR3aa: CASSGGAPGLNTEAFF
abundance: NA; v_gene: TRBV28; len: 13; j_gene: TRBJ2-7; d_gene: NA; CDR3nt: TGTGCCAGCAGACCAAACACAGCCTACGAGCAGTACTTC; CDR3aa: CASRPNTAYEQYF
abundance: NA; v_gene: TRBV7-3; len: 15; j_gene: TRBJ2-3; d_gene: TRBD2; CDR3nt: TGTGCCAGCAGGTCTACACTAGCGGGAACAGATACGCAGTATTTT; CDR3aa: CASRSTLAGTDTQYF
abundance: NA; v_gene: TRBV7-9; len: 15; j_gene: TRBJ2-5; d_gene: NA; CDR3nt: TGTGCCAGCAGCTGGTCCGGGGGACTCCAAGAGACCCAGTACTTC; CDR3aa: CASSWSGGLQETQYF
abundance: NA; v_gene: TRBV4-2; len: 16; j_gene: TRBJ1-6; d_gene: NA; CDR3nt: TGTGCCAGCAGCCAAGCGGGGCCTCCCGATAATTCACCCCTCCACTTT; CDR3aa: CASSQAGPPDNSPLHF
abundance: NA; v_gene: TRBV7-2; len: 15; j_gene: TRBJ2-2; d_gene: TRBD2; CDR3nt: TGTGCCAGCAGCCCCCGGACTAGCTCTACCGGGGAGCTGTTTTTT; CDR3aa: CASSPRTSSTGELFF
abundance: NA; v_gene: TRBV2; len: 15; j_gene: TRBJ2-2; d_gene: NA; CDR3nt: TGTGCCAGCAGATTGGAGGGCGGGAACACCGGGGAGCTGTTTTTT; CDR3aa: CASRLEGGNTGELFF
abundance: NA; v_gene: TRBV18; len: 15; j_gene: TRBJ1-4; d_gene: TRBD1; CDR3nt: TGTGCCAGCTCAACGCCGGGACAGGGCTATGAAAAACTGTTTTTT; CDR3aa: CASSTPGQGYEKLFF
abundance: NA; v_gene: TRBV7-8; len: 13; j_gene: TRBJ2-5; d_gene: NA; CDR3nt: TGTGCCAGCAGCTTAAACAGGGATGGGACCCAGTACTTC; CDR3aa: CASSLNRDGTQYF
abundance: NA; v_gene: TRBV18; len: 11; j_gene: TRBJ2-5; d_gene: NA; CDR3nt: TGTGCCAGCTCACCAGAGGAGACCCAGTACTTC; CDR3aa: CASSPEETQYF
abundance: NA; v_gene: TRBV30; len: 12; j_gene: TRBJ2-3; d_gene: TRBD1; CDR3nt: TGTGCCTGGGACAGGGGGACAGATACGCAGTATTTT; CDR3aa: CAWDRGTDTQYF
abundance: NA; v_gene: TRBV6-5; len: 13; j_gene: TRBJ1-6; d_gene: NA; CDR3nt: TGTGCCAGCAGCCTCCCTCGTGGTTCACCCCTCCACTTT; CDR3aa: CASSLPRGSPLHF
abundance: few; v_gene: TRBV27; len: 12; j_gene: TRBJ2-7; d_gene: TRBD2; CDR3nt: TGTGCCAGCAGTTCTCTAGCGGGTGAGCAGTACTTC; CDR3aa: CASSSLAGEQYF
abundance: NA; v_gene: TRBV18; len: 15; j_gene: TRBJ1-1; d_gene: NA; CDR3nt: TGTGCCAGCTCACCACCCTCCCGTGGGAACACTGAAGCTTTCTTT; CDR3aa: CASSPPSRGNTEAFF
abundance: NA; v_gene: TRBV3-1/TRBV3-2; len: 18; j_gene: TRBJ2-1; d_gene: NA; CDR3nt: TGTGCCAGCAGCTCACCAACCGGGTCGAGTTCATCCTACAATGAGCAGTTCTTC; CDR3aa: CASSSPTGSSSSYNEQFF
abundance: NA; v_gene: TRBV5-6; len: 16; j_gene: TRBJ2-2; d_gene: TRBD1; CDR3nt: TGTGCCAGCAGCGCAGCGTGGACAGGGAACACCGGGGAGCTGTTTTTT; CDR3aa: CASSAAWTGNTGELFF
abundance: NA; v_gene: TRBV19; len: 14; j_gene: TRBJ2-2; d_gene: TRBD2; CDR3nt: TGTGCCAGTACCCCGACTAGCCTCACCGGGGAGCTGTTTTTT; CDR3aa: CASTPTSLTGELFF
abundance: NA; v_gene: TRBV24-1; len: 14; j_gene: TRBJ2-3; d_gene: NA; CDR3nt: TGTGCCACCAGTGTCGGGGCTAGCACAGATACGCAGTATTTT; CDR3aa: CATSVGASTDTQYF
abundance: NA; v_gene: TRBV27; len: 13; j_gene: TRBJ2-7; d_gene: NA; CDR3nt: TGTGCCAGCAGTCCCAGGGTATCCTACGAGCAGTACTTC; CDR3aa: CASSPRVSYEQYF
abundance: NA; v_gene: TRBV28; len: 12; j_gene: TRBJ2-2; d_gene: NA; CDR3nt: TGTGCCAGCAGGAGCCCTTTCGGGGAGCTGTTTTTT; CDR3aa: CASRSPFGELFF
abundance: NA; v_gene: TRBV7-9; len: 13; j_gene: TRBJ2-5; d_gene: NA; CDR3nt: TGTGCCAGCAGCTTACTCCAAGGCGAGACCCAGTACTTC; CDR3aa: CASSLLQGETQYF
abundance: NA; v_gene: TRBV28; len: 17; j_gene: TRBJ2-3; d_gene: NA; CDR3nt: TGTGCCAGCAGTTTCGGGGGAGGAGGGCCGAGCACAGATACGCAGTATTTT; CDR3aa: CASSFGGGGPSTDTQYF
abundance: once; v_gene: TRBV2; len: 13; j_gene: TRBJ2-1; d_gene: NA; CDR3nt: TGTGCCGTAAAAAGCGAGGCCTACAATGAGCAGTTCTTC; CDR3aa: CAVKSEAYNEQFF
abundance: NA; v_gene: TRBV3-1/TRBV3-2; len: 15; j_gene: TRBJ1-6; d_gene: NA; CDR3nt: TGTGCCAGCAGCCGCTCCAGGTGGGGGAGTTCACCCCTCCACTTT; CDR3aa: CASSRSRWGSSPLHF
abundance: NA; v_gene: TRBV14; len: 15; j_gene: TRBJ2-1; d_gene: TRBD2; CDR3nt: TGTGCCAGCAGTCGCGGACTAGCGGGAGGGTATGAGCAGTTCTTC; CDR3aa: CASSRGLAGGYEQFF
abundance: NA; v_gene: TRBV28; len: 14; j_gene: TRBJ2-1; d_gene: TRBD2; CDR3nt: TGTGCCAGCAGTTTTCTAGCGGGGCTCTCTGAGCAGTTCTTC; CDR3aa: CASSFLAGLSEQFF
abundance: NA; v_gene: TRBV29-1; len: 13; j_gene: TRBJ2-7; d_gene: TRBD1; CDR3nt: TGCAGCGTTGTATGGACAGGGGGCTACGAGCAGTACTTC; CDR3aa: CSVVWTGGYEQYF
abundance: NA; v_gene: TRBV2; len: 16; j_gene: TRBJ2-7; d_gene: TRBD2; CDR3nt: TGTGCCAGCAGTGAAGGACTAGCGGGAGGCGGGTCCGAGCAGTACTTC; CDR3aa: CASSEGLAGGGSEQYF
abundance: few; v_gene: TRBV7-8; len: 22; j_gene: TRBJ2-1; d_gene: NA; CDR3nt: TGTGCCAGCAGCTTAGTCGGCCTCCAGCTCAGGGTATCGGACTTAGCCTACAATGAGCAGTTCTTC; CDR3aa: CASSLVGLQLRVSDLAYNEQFF
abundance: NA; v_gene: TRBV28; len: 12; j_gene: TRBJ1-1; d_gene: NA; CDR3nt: TGTGCCAGCAGTTTATACCACACTGAAGCTTTCTTT; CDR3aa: CASSLYHTEAFF
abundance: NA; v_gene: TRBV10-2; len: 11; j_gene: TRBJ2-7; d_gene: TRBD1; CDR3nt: TGCGCCACGGGACAGTCCTACGAGCAGTACTTC; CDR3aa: CATGQSYEQYF
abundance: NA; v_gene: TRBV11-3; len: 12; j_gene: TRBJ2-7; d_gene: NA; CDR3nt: TGTGCCAGCAGCGGGAGATCGGGAGAGCAGTACTTC; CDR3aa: CASSGRSGEQYF
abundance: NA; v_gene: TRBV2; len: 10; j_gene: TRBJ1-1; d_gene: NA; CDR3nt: TGTGCCAGCAGTGGGGCTGGTGCTTTCTTT; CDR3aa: CASSGAGAFF
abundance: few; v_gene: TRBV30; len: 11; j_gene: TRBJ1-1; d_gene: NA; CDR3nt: TGTGCCTGGAGGGAGGGGGGGGAAGCTTTCTTT; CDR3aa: CAWREGGEAFF
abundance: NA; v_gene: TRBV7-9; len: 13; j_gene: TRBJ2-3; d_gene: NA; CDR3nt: TGTGCCAGCGGATTGGAGGGACCAGATACGCAGTATTTT; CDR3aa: CASGLEGPDTQYF
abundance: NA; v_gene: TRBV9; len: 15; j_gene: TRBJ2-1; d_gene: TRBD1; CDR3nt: TGTGCCAGCAGCGTAGGTCCCCACAGGGGCGGTGAGCAGTTCTTC; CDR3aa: CASSVGPHRGGEQFF
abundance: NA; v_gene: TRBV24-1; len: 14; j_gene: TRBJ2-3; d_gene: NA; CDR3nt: TGTGCCACCAGTGATACTCGGAGCACAGATACGCAGTATTTT; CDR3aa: CATSDTRSTDTQYF
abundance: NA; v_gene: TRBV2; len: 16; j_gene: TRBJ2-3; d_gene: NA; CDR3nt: TGTGCCAGCAGCAACCCGGGACTGGGCTTCACAGATACGCAGTATTTT; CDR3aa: CASSNPGLGFTDTQYF
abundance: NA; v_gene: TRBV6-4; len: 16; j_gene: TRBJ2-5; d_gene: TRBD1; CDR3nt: TGTGCCAGCAGTGAATGGACAGGGCGAATTCAAGAGACCCAGTACTTC; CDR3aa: CASSEWTGRIQETQYF
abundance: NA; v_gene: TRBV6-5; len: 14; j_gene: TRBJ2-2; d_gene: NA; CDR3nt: TGTGCCAGCAGTTACTCGATGGGCCAGGGGGAGCTGTTTTTT; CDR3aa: CASSYSMGQGELFF
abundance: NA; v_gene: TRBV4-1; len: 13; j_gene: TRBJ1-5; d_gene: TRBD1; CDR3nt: TGCGCCAGCAGCTGGGACAGCCATCAGCCCCAGCATTTT; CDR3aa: CASSWDSHQPQHF
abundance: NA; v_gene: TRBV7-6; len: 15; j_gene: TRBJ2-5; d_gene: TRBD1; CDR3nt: TGTGCCAGCAGCTTAGGGACAGGTGGACTTGAGACCCAGTACTTC; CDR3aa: CASSLGTGGLETQYF